One and the same sample provided the 6 T cell receptor beta chains below, sequenced in a study of shared clonotypes between healthy human individuals. Repertoires were generated with immunoSEQ multiplex PCR, while TCRdb's copy carries only in-frame clones and drops some. The table lists 650,000 to 750,000 clones, approximately 79% of them singletons. Input material: memory CD4+ T cells sorted from blood. The subset: CD45RA-negative fraction. These receptors were collected from a woman between 25 and 40 years old in good health.

The CDR3 loop is CAWSLPSEQYF. In nucleotides, the CDR3 is TGTGCCTGGAGTCTCCCCAGCGAGCAGTACTTC. The V and J genes are TRBV30 and TRBJ2-5; D is unresolved. With the DNA end fitting TRBJ2-7 better, the J assignment may be wrong. This CDR3 is built from 11 residues. Germline V lookup: CDR1 GTSNPN, CDR2 SVGIG (reference sequence).

The J gene is TRBJ2-1, the V gene TRBV5-1; D ambiguous. Germline CDR1 reads SGHRS; CDR2 reads YFSETQ. V lost 3 bases, J lost 3 bases, and 13 bases lay in between. This CDR3 is built from 15 residues. The CDR3 DNA reads as TGCGCCAGCAGCTCCCAAGAGACGCTCTACAATGAGCAGTTCTTC. This encodes CASSSQETLYNEQFF.

There are a few counts of this clone. The V call is TRBV7-8, the J call TRBJ1-1; a possible D gene is TRBD1 (6 bases). Germline CDR1 is SGHVS and CDR2 is FQNEAQ. Trimming cost V 4 bases and J 2 bases, with 23 bases left between them. The CDR3 is made up of 18 amino acids. The CDR3 here is CASSSRGDRWGSNTEAFF. CDR3 DNA: TGTGCCAGCAGCTCTAGGGGGGACCGGTGGGGTAGTAACACTGAAGCTTTCTTT.

The chain has TRBV2 and TRBJ2-2; D gene unclear. Germline CDR1 reads SNHLY; CDR2 reads FYNNEI. The ends were cut back, 6 bases at V and 0 bases at J, with 11 bases in the middle. CDR3 length: 15 amino acids. CDR3: CASRDRTANTGELFF. The CDR3 nucleotides are TGTGCCAGCAGGGACCGTACCGCGAACACCGGGGAGCTGTTTTTT.

Only one count was recorded for this clone. The chain employs TRBV11-2 and TRBJ2-2; D remains unclear. CDR3 size: 14 residues. Between the trimmed V and J ends, which lost 1 base and 2 bases, there was a span of 5 bases. Germline lookup yields CDR1 SGHAT and CDR2 FQNNGV. The CDR3 DNA reads as TGTGCCAGCAGCTTAGTGGGAAACACCGGGGAGCTGTTTTTT. Its translation: CASSLVGNTGELFF.

The chain joins TRBV18 to TRBJ1-1; D uncertain. The CDR3 totals 14 residues. With 3 bases removed from V and 7 bases from J, the gap between germline ends came to 15 bases. Germline CDR1 is KGHSH and CDR2 is LQKENI. The CDR3 DNA sequence: TGTGCCAGCTCACCCTACGCAGAGATCGGTGAAGCTTTCTTT. Its protein is CASSPYAEIGEAFF.